The sequence of this T cell receptor beta chain was determined in a study of blood T cells in healthy people across ages. Each sample used at least 6 million PBMCs. Per sample, extraction of total RNA gave at least 6 micrograms in every case. Using a J-beta primer mix together with a sample-barcoded 5' primer, a second PCR was run for about 6 to 11 cycles. TCRdb reprocessed the 5' RACE reads via MiXCR and lists one record per CDR3 protein. Altogether some 690,000 distinct CDR3 sequences are present, 22% being singletons, with the ten largest covering roughly 22%. On this clonotype itself: Its antigen is as yet unknown.

The length of the CDR3 is 15 residues. Germline-derived CDR1 and CDR2 are MNHEY and SVGAGI. V dropped 0 bases and J dropped 8 bases, with 13 bases sitting between them. Study-level points and caveats: Estimates of total diversity, which came from one million sequenced T cells, were considered to be underestimates. Percentage of naive T cells showed a strong correlation with TCR beta diversity.

The clonotype was recovered from a man between 65 and 85 years old in good health. What was sequenced was blood. The chain carries TRBV6-5 and TRBJ1-4; D is possibly TRBD1 (6 bases). Here the CDR3 DNA reads TGTGCCAGCAGTTACTCAGGGGGTCGCCAGGAAAAACTGTTTTTT. Its translation is CASSYSGGRQEKLFF.